This TCR beta chain was captured in a study of blood T cell repertoires in COVID-19. Study context: Samples representing acute and convalescent COVID-19 were sourced from the United States, Italy and Spain. The cDNA or gDNA used as material had been derived from T cells, B-cell-depleted T cells, or PBMCs.

CDR3 length: 17 amino acids. Trimming at V came to 5 bases and at J to 5 bases, leaving 18 bases not matched to a gene. Germline V CDR1 and CDR2: GTSNPN, SVGIG (reference sequence). Original analysis: Nucleated cell number was recorded as an estimate derived from reference gene primer amplification. The data were produced by immunoSEQ multiplex PCR, yet TCRdb's version contains in-frame clones alone and is incomplete. For V, J and clone size, that table is used; D and trimming come from the DNA. The table records about 200,000 clones, around 89% of them present only once. The origin of this receptor is a woman in her 40s with acute or convalescent COVID-19. The source material was peripheral blood. The chain recombines TRBV30 with TRBJ1-1, with TRBD1 matching over 9 bases. CDR3 loop: CAWGIYGTGGVGTEAFF. The CDR3 DNA is TGTGCCTGGGGGATCTACGGAACAGGGGGCGTTGGGACTGAAGCTTTCTTT. Variable domain in full (rest from reference TRBV30 and TRBJ1-1): SQTIHQWPATLVQPVGSPLSLECTVEGTSNPNLYWYRQAAGRGLQLLFYSVGIGQISSEVPQNLSASRPQDRQFILSSKKLLLSDSGFYLCAWGIYGTGGVGTEAFFGQGTRLTVV.